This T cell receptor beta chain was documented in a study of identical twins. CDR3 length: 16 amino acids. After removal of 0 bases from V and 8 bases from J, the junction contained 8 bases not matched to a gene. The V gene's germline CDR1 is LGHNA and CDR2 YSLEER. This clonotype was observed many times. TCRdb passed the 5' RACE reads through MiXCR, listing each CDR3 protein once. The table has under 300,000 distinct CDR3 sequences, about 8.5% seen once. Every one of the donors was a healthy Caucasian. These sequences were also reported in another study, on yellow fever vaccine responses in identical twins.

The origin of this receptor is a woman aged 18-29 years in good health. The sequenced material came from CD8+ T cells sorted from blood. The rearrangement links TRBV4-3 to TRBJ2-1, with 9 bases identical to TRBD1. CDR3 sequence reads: CASSQEAGTGRDEQFF. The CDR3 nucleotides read TGCGCCAGCAGCCAAGAAGCCGGGACAGGGAGAGATGAGCAGTTCTTC.